The T cell receptor beta chain under discussion was sequenced for a study of graft-versus-host responses after intestinal transplantation. As for the study in general: The transplants performed in recipients were multivisceral, liver-intestinal, or isolated intestinal. All of the recipients had induction that used anti-thymocyte globulin, then tacrolimus and steroids for 2 to 3 years. General observations from the study: Investigators detected GvH clones in recipient marrow, with some emerging earlier in ileum or blood.

Here immunoSEQ multiplex PCR was the method, and the copy in TCRdb shows in-frame clones only, minus some. This sample has under 45,000 clones; around 92% occur once, and the top ten carry roughly 7.1%. The CDR3 is made up of 16 amino acids. As concerns this clone: Antigen unknown.

The source material was PBMCs, sampled 267 days after transplant. The genes are TRBV1 and TRBJ2-5; the table's TRBD1 call for D was not verified on the DNA. TRBV1 is classified as a pseudogene. This clonotype was obtained from a human patient who received an intestinal transplant, so some T cells may come from the graft donor. The CDR3 region has the DNA TGCACCAGCAGCCCGCCCCCTACAGGGGCGGGAAAGACCCAGTACTTC. Encoded protein: CTSSPPPTGAGKTQYF.